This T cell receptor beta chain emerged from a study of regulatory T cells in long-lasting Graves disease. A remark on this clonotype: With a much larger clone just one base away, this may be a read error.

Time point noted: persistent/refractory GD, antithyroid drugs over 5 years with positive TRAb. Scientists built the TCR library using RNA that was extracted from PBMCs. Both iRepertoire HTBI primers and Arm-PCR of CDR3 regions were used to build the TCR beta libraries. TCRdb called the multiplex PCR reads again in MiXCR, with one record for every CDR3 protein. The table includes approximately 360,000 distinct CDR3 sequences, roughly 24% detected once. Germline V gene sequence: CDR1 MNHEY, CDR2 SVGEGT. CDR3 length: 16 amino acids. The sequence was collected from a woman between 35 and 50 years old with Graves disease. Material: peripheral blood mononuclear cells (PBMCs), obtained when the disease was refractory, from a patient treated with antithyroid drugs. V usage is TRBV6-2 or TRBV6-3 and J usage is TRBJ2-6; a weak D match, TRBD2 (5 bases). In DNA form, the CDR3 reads TGTGCCTGCAGTGGACTCGTGGGAGCTGGGGCCAACGTCCTGACTTTC. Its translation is CACSGLVGAGANVLTF.